This T cell receptor beta chain appears in the sequencing data of a study of blood T cell repertoires in COVID-19. In the study overall: Sites in the United States, Italy and Spain provided acute and convalescent COVID-19 samples.

Generated by immunoSEQ multiplex PCR, the TCRdb table keeps only in-frame clones and is missing some. The repertoire holds 110,000 to 150,000 clones, with approximately 78% as singletons. The CDR3 runs to 14 residues. The V gene's germline CDR1 is SNHLY and CDR2 FYNNEI. Germline trimming cut 7 bases from V and 0 bases from J; bases unmatched to any gene: 4. This clonotype was obtained from a woman older than 75 with acute or convalescent COVID-19. The sample taken for sequencing was peripheral blood. The V and J genes are TRBV2 and TRBJ2-7; 9 nucleotides agree with TRBD1. This chain's CDR3 is CASINRGHSYEQYF. The CDR3 DNA reads TGTGCCAGCATCAACAGGGGGCACTCCTACGAGCAGTACTTC.